This T cell receptor (beta chain) was documented in a study of T-cell memory formation after mild COVID-19. Across the whole study: Most TCR clusters belonged to a single donor. Study results and limitations: Still unconfirmed is whether the second-wave clones peaking on day 37 recognized SARS-CoV-2.

TCRdb fed the 5' RACE reads into MiXCR, producing one record per CDR3 protein. The repertoire has roughly 450,000 distinct CDR3 sequences, more than 15% of them found once; the top ten carry about 22%. This clonotype has just a few counts. Its antigen remains unidentified. V lost 1 base and J lost 4; bases outside the gene matches: 7. Germline V CDR1 and CDR2: SGHTA, FQGNSA. There are 16 residues in the CDR3. This clonotype was obtained from a man between 18 and 29 years old who had mild COVID-19 (a few samples of this study predate the infection). Cell type and time point are not known. Sequencing used PBMCs or a T cell subset sorted from them (not recorded which). This sequence joins TRBV7-2 and TRBJ2-1; 7 nucleotides match TRBD2. CDR3 loop: CASSLDATGGYNEQFF. The CDR3 region has the DNA TGTGCCAGCAGCTTAGATGCGACCGGGGGGTACAATGAGCAGTTCTTC.